This T cell receptor beta chain was sequenced in a study of cytomegalovirus exposure and HLA in healthy donors. Study as a whole: Earlier, 180 million or so T cells were analyzed, and about 120 million unique TCR beta sequences were found among them. From HLA-typed donors, an early data release held about 85 million unique TCRs.

Use of 60 Vbeta and 13 Jbeta primers characterized the PCR. Clones were read by immunoSEQ multiplex PCR, and TCRdb kept only the in-frame ones, dropping some. Among more than 100,000 clones listed, approximately 80% were seen once. The sample taken for sequencing was PBMCs. The receptor's source is a female donor in good health and CMV-seropositive.

CDR3 protein: CASSLDPPETGEQFF. In DNA form, the CDR3 reads TGTGCCAGCAGCTTAGACCCCCCCGAAACGGGTGAGCAGTTCTTC. This chain joins TRBV7-9 and TRBJ2-1, with unresolved D. Germline V gene sequence: CDR1 SEHNR, CDR2 FQNEAQ (reference sequence). V lost 1 base, J lost 9 bases, and 16 bases lay in between. This CDR3 region has 15 residues.